The subject of this entry is one T cell receptor (beta chain). This sample was included in a study of chemoradiotherapy in HPV16-positive cancers. Repertoires were sampled repeatedly during chemoradiotherapy. Clones were read by immunoSEQ multiplex PCR, and TCRdb kept only the in-frame ones, dropping some. This sample has about 17,000 clones, with 85% to 95% found just once. CDR1 SGHVS and CDR2 FNYEAQ come from the germline V gene. The CDR3 has 17 residues. The V gene lost 0 bases and the J gene lost 1 base, with 15 bases spanning the gap. The source of this sequence is a human donor with HPV-associated anogenital cancer. This sample comprised blood, obtained from a patient who underwent chemoradiotherapy. The chain has TRBV7-6 and TRBJ2-5; D may correspond to TRBD1 or TRBD2 (5 bases each). CDR3 sequence (DNA): TGTGCCAGCAGCTTAGCAGTTCGTGGGGGAACCCAAGAGACCCAGTACTTC. It yields the protein CASSLAVRGGTQETQYF.